This T cell receptor (beta chain) is drawn from a study of neurological immune-mediated disorders. This clonotype was seen repeatedly, ten times or more. Its target is not known. Study findings and constraints: No CDR3 amino acid sequences were shared by expanded clones across subjects, suggesting private repertoires in all groups.

It was by 5'RACE with 10-nucleotide random UMIs that the cDNA was made. Over 170 million TCR-beta sequences from 15-18 subjects were obtained in each sequencing run. TCRdb recomputed calls from the 5' RACE reads with MiXCR, one row per CDR3 protein. The sample comprises about 49,000 distinct CDR3 sequences, around 12% of which are singletons, and 4.5% rests with the top ten. The CDR3 extends over 16 amino acids. The junction had 11 bases not matched to a gene; V was cut back by 4 bases and J by 4 bases. Germline CDR1 is SGDLS and CDR2 is YYNGEE. Time point described: longitudinal time-point 2. Source material was 2 million unsorted PBMCs, stored at -80 °C in RNAlater.

The gene calls are TRBV9 and TRBJ1-3, with TRBD1 matching 7 bases. Material: PBMCs. The source is a male donor with HTLV-1-associated myelopathy (HAM/TSP). The DNA for the CDR3 is TGTGCCAGCAGCTCACTCGGGACAGAGAGCGGAAACACCATATATTTT. Its protein is CASSSLGTESGNTIYF.